Presented here are 16 T cell receptor beta chains from one specimen sequenced in a study of T cell responses to AZD1222 COVID-19 vaccine. Produced via immunoSEQ multiplex PCR; TCRdb's table is partial and in-frame only. This repertoire shows some 120,000 clones, just over 85% found once; its top ten account for about 7.8%. The sample here was peripheral blood, taken on day 0 of AZD1222 vaccination. All receptors come from an adult in good health.

V is TRBV29-1 and J is TRBJ2-7, with D possibly matching TRBD2 (5 bases). Germline loops: CDR1 SQVTM, CDR2 ANQGSEA. The CDR3 contains 13 residues. Trimming removed 4 bases from V and 2 bases from J, with 12 bases in between. This CDR3 reads CSVVRDGAYEQYF. Written as DNA, the CDR3 is TGCAGCGTTGTACGGGATGGGGCCTACGAGCAGTACTTC.

V and J are TRBV7-6 and TRBJ2-1; 10 positions agree with TRBD2. The V gene end was trimmed by 1 base and the J gene end by 4 bases; junction bases not matched to a gene: 7. Germline assignment: CDR1 SGHVS and CDR2 FNYEAQ. The CDR3 totals 17 residues. The CDR3 is CASSLVGSGRTYNEQFF. In DNA form, the CDR3 reads TGTGCCAGCAGCTTAGTAGGTAGCGGGAGGACTTACAATGAGCAGTTCTTC. Full variable domain (rest looked up from reference TRBV7-6 and TRBJ2-1): GAGVSQSPRYKVTKRGQDVALRCDPISGHVSLYWYRQALGQGPEFLTYFNYEAQQDKSGLPNDRFSAERPEGSISTLTIQRTEQRDSAMYRCASSLVGSGRTYNEQFFGPGTRLTVL.

The V call is TRBV4-1, the J call TRBJ1-4, with 7 bases fitting TRBD1. Trimming removed 5 bases from V and 4 bases from J; junction bases left unmatched: 10. Germline CDR1 is MGHRA and CDR2 is YSYEKL. The CDR3 extends over 16 amino acids. The CDR3 sequence is CASSYFAGQHNEKLFF. The DNA for the CDR3 is TGCGCCAGCAGCTACTTCGCGGGACAGCATAATGAAAAACTGTTTTTT.

The chain carries TRBV5-1 and TRBJ2-6; D remains ambiguous. This CDR3 has 14 residues. The ends were cut back, 1 base at V and 2 bases at J, with 4 bases in the middle. Germline V gives CDR1 SGHRS, CDR2 YFSETQ. CDR3 protein: CASSLQAGANVLTF. The DNA of the CDR3 is TGCGCCAGCAGCTTGCAGGCTGGGGCCAACGTCCTGACTTTC.

V gene TRBV4-3 combines with J gene TRBJ1-1, with D unresolved. Germline CDR1 is LGHNA and CDR2 is YSLEER. This CDR3 is 14 amino acids long. V was cut by 1 base and J by 1 base, with 7 bases left in between. The CDR3, as DNA: TGCGCCAGCAGCCAAGGAGATGGGAACACTGAAGCTTTCTTT. This sequence encodes CASSQGDGNTEAFF.

In its sample, this clone was seen once. The CDR3 protein is CASSFGDRDYGYTF. The CDR3 nucleotides read TGCGCCAGCAGCTTTGGGGACAGGGACTATGGCTACACCTTC. The V call is TRBV5-1, the J call TRBJ1-2; 9 bases map to TRBD1. This CDR3 contains 14 residues. V was clipped by 2 bases and J by 3 bases; unmatched bases: 2. Germline CDR1 and CDR2: SGHRS and YFSETQ.

J is TRBJ1-5 and V is TRBV2; TRBD1 aligns across 7 bases. This CDR3 contains 14 residues. V lost 6 bases to trimming and J lost 6 bases; unmatched junction nucleotides: 8. CDR1 is SNHLY and CDR2 is FYNNEI in the germline V gene. The chain's CDR3 is CASSLRGESQPQHF. The CDR3, as DNA: TGTGCCAGCAGCCTCAGGGGGGAGAGTCAGCCCCAGCATTTT.

About this clone itself: Germline is not matched at one junction end, which may reflect a read error. The CDR3 DNA reads TGCAGAGTTGGAGGGGACTATGGCTACACCTTC. The encoded protein is CRVGGDYGYTF. V usage is TRBV29-1 and J usage is TRBJ1-2; tentatively, D is TRBD1 (5 bases). The CDR3 runs 11 residues. The germline V gene has CDR1 SQVTM and CDR2 ANQGSEA.

CDR3: CAWKGLQETQYF. Here the CDR3 DNA reads TGTGCCTGGAAGGGACTACAAGAGACCCAGTACTTC. The genes are TRBV30 and TRBJ2-5; 7 positions agree with TRBD2. The length of the CDR3 is 12 residues. With V trimmed by 4 bases and J by 2 bases, 1 base remained unmatched. Germline V CDR1 and CDR2: GTSNPN, SVGIG (reference sequence).

This sequence joins TRBV27 and TRBJ1-2; weak D call: TRBD1 (6 bases). This CDR3 has 16 amino acids. From germline, CDR1 is MNHEY and CDR2 SMNVEV (reference sequence). V was cut by 5 bases and J by 2 bases, with 18 bases left in between. CDR3: CASSPRKQGANYGYTF. In nucleotides, the CDR3 is TGTGCCAGCAGTCCCCGAAAACAGGGTGCAAACTATGGCTACACCTTC.

This rearrangement joins TRBV5-1 to TRBJ1-4, with a possible D match to TRBD1 (5 bases). CDR1 and CDR2 (germline): SGHRS, YFSETQ. This CDR3 spans 17 amino acids. With 2 bases removed from V and 6 bases from J, the gap between germline ends came to 20 bases. For the CDR3, the DNA is TGCGCCAGCAGCTTTGGGTTCGAGGCAGGGTTGGATGAAAAACTGTTTTTT. Translated, it gives CASSFGFEAGLDEKLFF.

This chain links TRBV2 with TRBJ2-7; perhaps TRBD1 as D (5 bases). This CDR3 has 12 amino acids. The germline V and J ends were trimmed by 3 bases and 11 bases, with 14 bases remaining between them. The V gene's germline CDR1 is SNHLY and CDR2 FYNNEI. CDR3 bases: TGTGCCAGCAGTGAGGTTAGACAGTGGGAGTACTTC. This sequence encodes CASSEVRQWEYF.

This chain uses TRBV2 with TRBJ1-6; weak D call: TRBD1 (6 bases). The CDR3 is 17 amino acids. Germline loops: CDR1 SNHLY, CDR2 FYNNEI. Trimming removed 6 bases at V and 5 bases at J, with 20 bases between. The CDR3 DNA sequence: TGTGCCAGCAGCCCAAGGGGGGGCCCAACCGATAATTCACCCCTCCACTTT. This encodes CASSPRGGPTDNSPLHF.

This clone was counted once. This chain joins TRBV3-1 (or the pseudogene TRBV3-2) and TRBJ1-4; no definite D call. The CDR3 has 12 residues. Germline V gene lookup returns CDR1 LGHDT and CDR2 YNNKEL (reference sequence). Trimming pared 0 bases from V and 7 bases from J, leaving 3 bases between. The CDR3 coding sequence is TGTGCCAGCAGCCAAGACACTGAAAAACTGTTTTTT. Amino acids: CASSQDTEKLFF.

Worth noting for this clone: One end of the junction fails to match germline, which may point to a read error. The chain is built from TRBV19 and TRBJ2-2; D is undetermined. Germline assignment: CDR1 LNHDA and CDR2 SQIVND (reference sequence). This CDR3 is built from 13 residues. CDR3 nucleotides: TGTGCCAGTAGTATAACCGGCACCTGGGAGCTGTTTTTT. It yields the protein CASSITGTWELFF.

The chain is built from TRBV12-3 or TRBV12-4 and TRBJ1-3; D uncertain. Trimming took 10 bases from V and 7 from J, leaving 11 bases between them. CDR3 length equals 11 residues. The CDR3 sequence is CATSGGNTIYF. Written as DNA, the CDR3 is TGTGCCACATCGGGTGGGAACACCATATATTTT.